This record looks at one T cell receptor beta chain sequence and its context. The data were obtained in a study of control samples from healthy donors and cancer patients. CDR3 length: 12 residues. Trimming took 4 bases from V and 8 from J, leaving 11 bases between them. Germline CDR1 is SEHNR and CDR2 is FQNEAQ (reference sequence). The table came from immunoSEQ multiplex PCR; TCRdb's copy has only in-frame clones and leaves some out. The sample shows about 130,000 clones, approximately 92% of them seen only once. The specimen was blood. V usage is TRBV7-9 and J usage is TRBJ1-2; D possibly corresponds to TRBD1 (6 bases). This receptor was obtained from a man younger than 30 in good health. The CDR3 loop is CASSSGDRGYTF. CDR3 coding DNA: TGTGCCAGCAGCTCAGGGGATCGAGGCTACACCTTC. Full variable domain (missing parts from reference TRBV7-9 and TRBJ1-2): DTGVSQNPRHKITKRGQNVTFRCDPISEHNRLYWYRQTLGQGPEFLTYFQNEAQLEKSRLLSDRFSAERPKGSFSTLEIQRTEQGDSAMYLCASSSGDRGYTFGSGTRLTVV.